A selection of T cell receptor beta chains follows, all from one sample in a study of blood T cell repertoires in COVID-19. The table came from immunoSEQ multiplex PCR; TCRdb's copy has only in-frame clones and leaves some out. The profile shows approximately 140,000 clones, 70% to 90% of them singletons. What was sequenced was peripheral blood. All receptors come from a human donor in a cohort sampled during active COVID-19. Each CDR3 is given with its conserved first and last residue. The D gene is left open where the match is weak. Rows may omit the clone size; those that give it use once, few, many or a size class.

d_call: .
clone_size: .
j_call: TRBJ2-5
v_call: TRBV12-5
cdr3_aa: CASGLQETQYF
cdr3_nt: TGTGCTAGTGGCCTCCAAGAGACCCAGTACTTC

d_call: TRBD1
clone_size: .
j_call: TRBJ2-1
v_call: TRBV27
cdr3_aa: CASSLAGGDKNEQFF
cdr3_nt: TGTGCCAGCTCCCTTGCAGGGGGCGACAAAAATGAGCAGTTCTTC

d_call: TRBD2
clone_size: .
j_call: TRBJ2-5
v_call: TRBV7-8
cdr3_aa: CASSYRLAGVETQYF
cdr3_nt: TGTGCCAGCAGCTATAGACTAGCGGGGGTAGAGACCCAGTACTTC

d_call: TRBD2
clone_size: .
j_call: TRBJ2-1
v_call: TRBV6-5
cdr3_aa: CASSITSGGAWEQFF
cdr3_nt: TGTGCCAGCAGCATCACTAGCGGGGGGGCATGGGAGCAGTTCTTC

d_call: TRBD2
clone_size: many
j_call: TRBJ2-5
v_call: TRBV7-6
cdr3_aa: CASSLVTSGGGTQYF
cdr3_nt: TGTGCCAGCAGCTTAGTAACTAGCGGGGGTGGGACCCAGTACTTC

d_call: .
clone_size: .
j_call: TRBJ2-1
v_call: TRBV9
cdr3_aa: CASSVDPRAGSRAGHNEQFF
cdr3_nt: TGTGCCAGCAGCGTAGACCCCCGGGCGGGGTCGCGGGCAGGTCACAATGAGCAGTTCTTC

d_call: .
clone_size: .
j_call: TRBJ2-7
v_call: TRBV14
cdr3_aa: CASSQGSGVGEQYF
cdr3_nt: TGTGCCAGCAGCCAAGGCTCGGGGGTCGGGGAGCAGTACTTC

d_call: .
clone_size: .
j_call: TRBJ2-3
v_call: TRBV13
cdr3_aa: CASSSGLKNTQYF
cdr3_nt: TGTGCCAGCAGCTCAGGACTTAAGAATACGCAGTATTTT

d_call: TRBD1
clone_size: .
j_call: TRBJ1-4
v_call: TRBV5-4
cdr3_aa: CASSLRPGGNEKLFF
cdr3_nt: TGTGCCAGCAGCTTGCGGCCAGGGGGGAATGAAAAACTGTTTTTT

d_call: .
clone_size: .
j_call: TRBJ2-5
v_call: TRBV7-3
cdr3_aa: CASSPGWSLEKETQYF
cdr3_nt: TGTGCCAGCAGCCCCGGGTGGAGCCTGGAAAAAGAGACCCAGTACTTC

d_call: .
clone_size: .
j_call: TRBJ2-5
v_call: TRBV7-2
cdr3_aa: CASSLKGPQETQYF
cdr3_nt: TGTGCCAGCAGCTTAAAGGGGCCCCAAGAGACCCAGTACTTC

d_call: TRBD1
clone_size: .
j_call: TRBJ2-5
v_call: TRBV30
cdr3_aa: CAWSTGVGETQYF
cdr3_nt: TGTGCCTGGTCGACAGGGGTGGGAGAGACCCAGTACTTC